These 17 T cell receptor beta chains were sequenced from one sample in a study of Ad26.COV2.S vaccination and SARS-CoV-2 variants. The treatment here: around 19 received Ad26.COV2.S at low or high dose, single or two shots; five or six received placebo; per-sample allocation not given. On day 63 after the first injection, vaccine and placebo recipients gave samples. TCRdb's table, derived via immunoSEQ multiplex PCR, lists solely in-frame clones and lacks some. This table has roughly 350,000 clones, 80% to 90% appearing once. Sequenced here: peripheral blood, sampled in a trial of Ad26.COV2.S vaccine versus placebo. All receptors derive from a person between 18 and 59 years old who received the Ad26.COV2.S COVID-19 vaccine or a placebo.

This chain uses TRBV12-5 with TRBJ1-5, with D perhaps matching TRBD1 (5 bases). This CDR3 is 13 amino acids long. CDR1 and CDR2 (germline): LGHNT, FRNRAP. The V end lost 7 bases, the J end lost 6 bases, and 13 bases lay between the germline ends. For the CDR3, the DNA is TGTGCTAGTGCCCCCGGGGCTCGTCAGCCCCAGCATTTT. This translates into CASAPGARQPQHF.

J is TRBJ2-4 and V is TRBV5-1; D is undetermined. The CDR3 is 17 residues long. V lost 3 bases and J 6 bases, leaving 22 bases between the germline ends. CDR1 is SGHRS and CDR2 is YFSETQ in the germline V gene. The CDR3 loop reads CASSWNADGLAGNIQYF. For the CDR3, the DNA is TGCGCCAGCAGCTGGAACGCGGACGGTTTAGCCGGAAACATTCAGTACTTC.

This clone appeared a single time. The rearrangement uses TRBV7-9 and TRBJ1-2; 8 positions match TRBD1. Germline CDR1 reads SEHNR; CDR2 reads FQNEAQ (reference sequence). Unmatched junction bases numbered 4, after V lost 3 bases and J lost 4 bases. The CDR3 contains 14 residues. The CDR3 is CASSFQGAGYGYTF. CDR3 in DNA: TGTGCCAGCAGCTTTCAGGGGGCCGGCTATGGCTACACCTTC.

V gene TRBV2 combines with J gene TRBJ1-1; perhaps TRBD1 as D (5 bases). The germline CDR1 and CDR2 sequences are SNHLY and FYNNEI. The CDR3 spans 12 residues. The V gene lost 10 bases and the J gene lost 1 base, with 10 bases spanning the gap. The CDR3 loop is CATSTANTEAFF. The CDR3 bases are TGTGCCACTTCGACAGCGAACACTGAAGCTTTCTTT.

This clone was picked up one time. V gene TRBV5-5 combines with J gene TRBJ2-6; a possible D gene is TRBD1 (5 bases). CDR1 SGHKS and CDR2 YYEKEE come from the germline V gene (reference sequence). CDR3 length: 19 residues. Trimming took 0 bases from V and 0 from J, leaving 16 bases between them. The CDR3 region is CASSLEVSVRVSGANVLTF. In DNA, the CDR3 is TGTGCCAGCAGCTTGGAAGTTAGTGTCAGGGTCTCTGGGGCCAACGTCCTGACTTTC.

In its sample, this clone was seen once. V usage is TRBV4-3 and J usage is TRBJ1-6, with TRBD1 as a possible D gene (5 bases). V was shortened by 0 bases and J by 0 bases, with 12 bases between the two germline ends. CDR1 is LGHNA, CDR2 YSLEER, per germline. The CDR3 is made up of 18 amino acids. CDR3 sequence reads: CASSQDRGLSSYNSPLHF. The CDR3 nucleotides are TGCGCCAGCAGCCAAGACCGGGGGTTGAGCTCCTATAATTCACCCCTCCACTTT.

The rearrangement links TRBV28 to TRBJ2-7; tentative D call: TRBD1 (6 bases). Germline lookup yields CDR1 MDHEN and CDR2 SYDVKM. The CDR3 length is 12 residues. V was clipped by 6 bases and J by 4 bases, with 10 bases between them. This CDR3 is CASRGAGYEQYF. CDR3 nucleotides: TGTGCCAGCAGGGGGGCTGGGTACGAGCAGTACTTC.

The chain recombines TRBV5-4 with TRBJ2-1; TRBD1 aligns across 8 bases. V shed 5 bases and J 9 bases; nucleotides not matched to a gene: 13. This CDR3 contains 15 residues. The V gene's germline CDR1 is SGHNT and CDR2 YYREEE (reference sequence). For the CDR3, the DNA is TGTGCCAGCAGTTTTCAGGGGGCGCTGGACGGTGAGCAGTTCTTC. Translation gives CASSFQGALDGEQFF.

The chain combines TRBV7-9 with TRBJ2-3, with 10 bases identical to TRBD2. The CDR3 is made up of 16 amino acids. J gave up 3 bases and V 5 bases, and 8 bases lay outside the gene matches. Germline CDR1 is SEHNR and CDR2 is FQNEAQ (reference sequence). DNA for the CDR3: TGTGCCAGCAGCCAAGGACTAGCGGCCCCAACAGATACGCAGTATTTT. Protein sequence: CASSQGLAAPTDTQYF.

CDR3 nucleotide sequence: TGCGCCAGCAGCCAAGATTGGTCTGGCGGGCCGGCGGAAGAGACCCAGTACTTC. Translating it yields CASSQDWSGGPAEETQYF. V gene TRBV4-3 combines with J gene TRBJ2-5, with TRBD2 as a possible D gene (5 bases). V dropped 0 bases and J dropped 3 bases, with 20 bases sitting between them. The germline CDR1 and CDR2 sequences are LGHNA and YSLEER. The CDR3 runs 18 residues.

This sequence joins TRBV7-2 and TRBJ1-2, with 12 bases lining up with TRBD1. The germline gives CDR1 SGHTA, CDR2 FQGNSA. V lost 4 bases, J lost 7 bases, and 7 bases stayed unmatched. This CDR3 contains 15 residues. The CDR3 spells CASSSGQGALLGYTF. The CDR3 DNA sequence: TGTGCCAGCAGCTCGGGACAGGGGGCCTTACTTGGCTACACCTTC.

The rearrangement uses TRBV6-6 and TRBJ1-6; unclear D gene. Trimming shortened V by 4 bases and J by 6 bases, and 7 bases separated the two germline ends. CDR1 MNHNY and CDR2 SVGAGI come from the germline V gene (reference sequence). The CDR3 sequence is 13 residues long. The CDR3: CASSSVSNSPLHF. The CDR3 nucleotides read TGTGCCAGCAGTTCTGTATCTAATTCACCCCTCCACTTT.

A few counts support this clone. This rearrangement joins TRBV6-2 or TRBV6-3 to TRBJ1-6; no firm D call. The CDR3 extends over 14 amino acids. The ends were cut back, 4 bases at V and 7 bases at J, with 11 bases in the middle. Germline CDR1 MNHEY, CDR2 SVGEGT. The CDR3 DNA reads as TGTGCCAGCAGTTTCACAGTGAGGAATTCACCCCTCCACTTT. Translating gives CASSFTVRNSPLHF.

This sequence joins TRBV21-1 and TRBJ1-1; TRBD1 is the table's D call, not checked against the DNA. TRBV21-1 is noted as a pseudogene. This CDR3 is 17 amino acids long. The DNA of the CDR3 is TGTGCCAGCAGCTCCCGGGACAGGAGTTTTTTGAACACTGAAGCTTTCTTT. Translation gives CASSSRDRSFLNTEAFF.

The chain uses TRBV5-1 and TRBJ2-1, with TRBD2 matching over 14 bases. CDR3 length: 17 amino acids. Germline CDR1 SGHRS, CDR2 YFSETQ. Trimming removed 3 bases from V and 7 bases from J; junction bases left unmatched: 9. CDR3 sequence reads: CASSWGLAGESNNEQFF. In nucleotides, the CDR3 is TGCGCCAGCAGCTGGGGACTAGCGGGAGAATCTAATAATGAGCAGTTCTTC.

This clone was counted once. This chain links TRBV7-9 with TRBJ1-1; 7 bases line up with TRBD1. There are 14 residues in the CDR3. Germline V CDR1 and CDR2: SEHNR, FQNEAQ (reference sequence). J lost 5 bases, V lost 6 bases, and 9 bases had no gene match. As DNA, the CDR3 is TGTGCCAGCAGGCTCGGACAGGCGGCTACTGAAGCTTTCTTT. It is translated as CASRLGQAATEAFF.

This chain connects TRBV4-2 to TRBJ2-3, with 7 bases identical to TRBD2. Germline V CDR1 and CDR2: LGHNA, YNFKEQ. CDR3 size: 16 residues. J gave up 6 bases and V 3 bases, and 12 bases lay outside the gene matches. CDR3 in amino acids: CASSQSSGSGWDTQYF. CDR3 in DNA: TGTGCCAGCAGCCAGAGTAGCGGGTCAGGATGGGATACGCAGTATTTT.